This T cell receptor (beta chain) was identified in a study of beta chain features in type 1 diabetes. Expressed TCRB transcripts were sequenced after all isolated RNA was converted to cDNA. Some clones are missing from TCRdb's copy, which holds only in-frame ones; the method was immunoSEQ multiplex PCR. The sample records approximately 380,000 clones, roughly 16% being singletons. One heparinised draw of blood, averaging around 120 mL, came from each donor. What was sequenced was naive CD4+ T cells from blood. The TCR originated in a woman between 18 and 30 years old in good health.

CDR3 nucleotides: TGTGCCAGTAGTATCGGGCCGGGACAAGAGACCCAGTACTTC. It codes for CASSIGPGQETQYF. This chain links TRBV19 with TRBJ2-5, with D possibly being TRBD2 (5 bases). The CDR3 loop spans 14 amino acids. CDR1 and CDR2 (germline): LNHDA, SQIVND (reference sequence). V dropped 3 bases and J dropped 2 bases, with 10 bases sitting between them.